The 13 T cell receptor beta chains below all came from one sample that was sequenced in a study of cytotoxic CD8 clonotypes in ibrutinib-treated CLL. Method: immunoSEQ multiplex PCR; TCRdb's copy keeps in-frame clones and lacks some. Of 130,000 or so clones listed, 70% to 85% are singletons. The source material was PBMCs, sampled after 12 months of ibrutinib treatment. The receptor source for this set is a human donor with chronic lymphocytic leukemia.

The chain carries TRBV7-6 and TRBJ2-3; D is perhaps TRBD2 (6 bases). This CDR3 has 14 residues. Per the germline V gene, CDR1 is SGHVS and CDR2 is FNYEAQ. Deletions cut 4 bases from V and 5 bases from J, with 13 bases between. This CDR3 is CASSSLGSGDTQYF. The CDR3 DNA reads TGTGCCAGCAGCTCCCTCGGGAGCGGAGATACGCAGTATTTT.

The gene calls are TRBV7-2 and TRBJ1-1; D remains unclear. V lost 5 bases to trimming and J lost 5 bases, with 18 bases between them. The germline gives CDR1 SGHTA, CDR2 FQGNSA. The CDR3 consists of 15 residues. The CDR3 nucleotides read TGTGCCAGCAGCCCAATGGCTCAGGTTGAGACTGAAGCTTTCTTT. This gives the protein CASSPMAQVETEAFF. The variable domain in full, completed from reference TRBV7-2 and TRBJ1-1, reads GAGVSQSPSNKVTEKGKDVELRCDPISGHTALYWYRQSLGQGLEFLIYFQGNSAPDKSGLPSDRFSAERTGGSVSTLTIQRTQQEDSAVYLCASSPMAQVETEAFFGQGTRLTVV.

The chain combines TRBV11-3 with TRBJ2-3; 7 nucleotides line up with TRBD1. After removal of 5 bases from V and 9 bases from J, the junction contained 2 bases not matched to a gene. The CDR3 contains 11 residues. Germline V gene sequence: CDR1 SGHNT, CDR2 YENEEA. The CDR3 spells CASSLGQTQYF. DNA for the CDR3: TGTGCCAGCAGCCTGGGACAGACGCAGTATTTT.

The gene calls are TRBV18 and TRBJ2-1, with 8 bases matching TRBD1. The V gene's germline CDR1 is KGHSH and CDR2 LQKENI. Losses at the gene ends were 0 bases for V and 9 bases for J; bases not matched to a gene: 7. The CDR3 consists of 15 residues. CDR3 sequence: CASSPPDRAGGEQFF. CDR3 nucleotide sequence: TGTGCCAGCTCACCACCGGACAGGGCGGGCGGTGAGCAGTTCTTC.

The rearrangement uses TRBV10-1 and TRBJ2-3, with D perhaps TRBD1 (5 bases). V lost 6 bases to trimming and J lost 1 base, with 14 bases between them. This CDR3 has 15 amino acids. The germline V gene encodes CDR1 WNHNN and CDR2 SYGVQD (reference sequence). The CDR3 DNA reads TGCGCCAGCAGCATCAGGGCCTGGGGCACAGATACGCAGTATTTT. It codes for CASSIRAWGTDTQYF.

This clone was counted a few times. V gene TRBV27 combines with J gene TRBJ1-2; maybe TRBD1 (6 bases). Trimming removed 0 bases from V and 8 bases from J, with 13 bases in between. The CDR3 contains 14 residues. Germline V gene lookup returns CDR1 MNHEY and CDR2 SMNVEV (reference sequence). CDR3 loop: CASSLSWQGPGYTF. DNA of the CDR3: TGTGCCAGCAGTTTATCGTGGCAGGGGCCGGGCTACACCTTC.

V gene TRBV9 combines with J gene TRBJ1-2; maybe TRBD1 (6 bases). Trimming shortened V by 4 bases and J by 0 bases, and 13 bases separated the two germline ends. The germline gives CDR1 SGDLS, CDR2 YYNGEE. This CDR3 is 15 amino acids long. CDR3 region: CASSPGTPANYGYTF. In DNA form, the CDR3 reads TGTGCCAGCAGCCCTGGGACACCAGCTAACTATGGCTACACCTTC. Supplemented by reference TRBV9 and TRBJ1-2, the full variable domain reads DSGVTQTPKHLITATGQRVTLRCSPRSGDLSVYWYQQSLDQGLQFLIQYYNGEERAKGNILERFSAQQFPDLHSELNLSSLELGDSALYFCASSPGTPANYGYTFGSGTRLTVV.

This clone has more than one count but fewer than ten. V gene TRBV25-1 combines with J gene TRBJ2-7, with 7 bases aligning to TRBD1. Germline CDR1 MGHDK, CDR2 SYGVNS. V was pared by 2 bases and J by 4 bases, with 11 bases of the junction left unmatched. The CDR3 runs to 16 residues. The CDR3 here is CASSERGGRGRYEQYF. The CDR3 bases are TGTGCCAGCAGTGAAAGAGGTGGCAGGGGGAGATACGAGCAGTACTTC.

This clone turned up a few times. The V and J genes are TRBV21-1 and TRBJ1-1. TRBV21-1 is annotated as a pseudogene. The CDR3 has 20 amino acids. CDR3 in amino acids: CASSKERLGILGRSNTEAFF. CDR3 nucleotides: TGTGCCAGCAGCAAGGAGCGGCTGGGTATACTCGGCAGATCGAACACTGAAGCTTTCTTT.

The chain links TRBV30 to TRBJ1-1; tentatively, D is TRBD1 (6 bases). This CDR3 is 12 amino acids long. Per the germline V gene, CDR1 is GTSNPN and CDR2 is SVGIG (reference sequence). Trimming stripped 8 bases from V and 2 bases from J, with 12 bases between. CDR3 in DNA: TGTGCCCAGGGGTCTACAAACACTGAAGCTTTCTTT. Residues: CAQGSTNTEAFF.

The chain uses TRBV7-3 and TRBJ2-3; 8 bases fit TRBD2. The CDR3 is made up of 15 amino acids. V dropped 5 bases and J dropped 1; count of bases not matched to a gene: 5. In germline, CDR1 is SGHTA, CDR2 FQGTGA. CDR3 residues: CASSPAGVGTDTQYF. The CDR3, as DNA: TGTGCCAGCAGCCCAGCGGGAGTGGGCACAGATACGCAGTATTTT.

The chain links TRBV7-9 to TRBJ2-1, with 9 bases identical to TRBD1. Trimming at V came to 5 bases and at J to 10 bases, leaving 3 bases not matched to a gene. The CDR3 extends over 12 amino acids. Germline V lookup: CDR1 SEHNR, CDR2 FQNEAQ (reference sequence). The CDR3: CASSPDRGEQFF. The CDR3 DNA is TGTGCCAGCAGCCCGGACAGGGGAGAGCAGTTCTTC.

The table lists this clone with a few counts. This rearrangement joins TRBV7-3 to TRBJ2-2; 10 nucleotides agree with TRBD1. V trimming: 5 bases; J trimming: 7 bases; junction bases outside the gene matches: 10. This CDR3 spans 16 amino acids. Germline CDR1 is SGHTA and CDR2 is FQGTGA. Written as DNA, the CDR3 is TGTGCCAGCAGCACTAGAGGGACAGGGGTCAGCGGGGAGCTGTTTTTT. Its translation: CASSTRGTGVSGELFF.